The entry that follows covers one TCR beta chain sequence. Its cognate antigen has yet to be identified. Base-call qualities are not available, and no considerably larger clone is one nucleotide away. The sample's time point, from its label and the paper: baseline before first vaccination. Vaccinee samples came from UK trials COV001 and COV002, including a single-blind randomized controlled phase 2/3 trial of AZD1222 (ChAdOx1 nCoV-19) in healthy adults. Trial participant PBMC samples were collected at day 0 and day 28 after the second dose for TCRbeta chain sequencing. CDR1 SGHVS and CDR2 FQNEAQ were looked up in the germline V gene. From cysteine to phenylalanine, the CDR3 is 19 amino acids long. Only the CDR3 DNA stays, 57 bases, in frame from base 1. V and J are trimmed by 1 base and 3 bases, and the gene matches miss 12 bases of the junction. This entry comes from a study of T cell responses to AZD1222 COVID-19 vaccine (dated by TCRdb to the early 2020s). Concerning the study at large: AZD1222 recipients whose second dose came at about 4 weeks and those whose second dose came at about 12 weeks were combined into one group, since spike-specific TCR depth and breadth did not differ between the two schedules. A total of 240 or so trial participants underwent TCR sequencing, of whom more than 200 had received two doses of AZD1222 and roughly 26 had received two doses of the MenACWY control vaccine. Trial participants were enrolled by age into 18-55, 56-69 and 70-plus year subgroups, with approximately 150, 30 and 60 TCR-sequenced participants respectively. General study outcomes and caveats: No day 14 peak-response samples were available, so repertoires were characterized only after the peak T cell response. After two AZD1222 doses, spike-specific TCR breadth and depth were significantly higher than at day 0 and than in MenACWY recipients. Conclusions about previously exposed vaccinees are limited because only six or seven AZD1222 recipients were SARS-CoV-2 seropositive at baseline. Nearly half of unique spike-specific TCRs reportedly recognized epitopes outside regions mutated in the B.1.351 and B.1.1.7 variants. Vaccine-associated CD4 TCRs spanned the whole spike protein, with dominant responses in regions 160-218 and 743-854. Participants were mostly white British and included more females than males, and it was suggested by the authors that clonal diversity may have been underestimated. The 56-69-year group was small, and its depth increase did not reach significance, likely because of low power.

The CDR3 regions of human TCRbeta chains were subjected to immunosequencing. The study's own analysis went as follows. Repertoire TCRs were checked for matches against a reference library of SARS-CoV-2-specific TCRs that had been generated using the MIRA antigen-specificity platform. Breadth meant the fraction of unique TCRs that were SARS-CoV-2-associated, whereas depth meant the fraction of total T cells that were SARS-CoV-2-associated. Using the MIRA data, each spike-specific TCR was mapped to the spike region that the TCR reacts to and placed in a CD4 or CD8 class. Log10-transformed breadth and depth values were compared by one-way ANOVA with Sidak's multiple comparisons tests. Not all clones reach the TCRdb copy of this immuneACCESS table, which keeps in-frame sequences only. Checked studies attribute under half of the gap to unresolved V genes and leave the rest unexplained. V and J calls and clone size follow that table, whereas D and trimming were derived from the DNA. The sample table shows 120,000 or so clones, and around 93% are seen once. 11% to 15% of the sample rests with the top ten.

The receptor comes from an adult in good health. Rearrangement joined TRBV7-8 to TRBJ2-1; 10 of the junction bases match TRBD2. This sample comprised peripheral blood, obtained on day 0 of AZD1222 vaccination. The CDR3 in this case is CASSLVAFGAGGVYNEQFF. The DNA sequence is as follows: TGTGCCAGCAGCTTAGTAGCCTTCGGAGCGGGAGGGGTCTACAATGAGCAGTTCTTC.